This T cell receptor (beta chain) comes out of a study of graft-versus-host responses after intestinal transplantation. Study background: All recipients were given anti-thymocyte globulin induction, and tacrolimus and steroids were then administered for around three years. General study findings and limits: Allograft clonal ratios (graft-versus-host to host-versus-graft) were high in patients who had graft-donor T cell macrochimerism. Recipient-marrow GvH clones were detected, some having first appeared in ileum or blood. Levels of circulating GvH clones at their peak were associated with early post-transplant HvG declines.

A word on this clone: The antigen is unknown.

Sequenced by immunoSEQ multiplex PCR; TCRdb stores in-frame clones only, minus some. The table shows some 120,000 clones, with approximately 90% occurring only once. In germline, CDR1 is SGHNT, CDR2 YYREEE (reference sequence). The trim removed 4 bases at V and 3 bases at J, leaving 7 bases unmatched. The CDR3 has 17 residues. This TCR was sampled from a human donor who received an intestinal transplant. The chain employs TRBV5-4 and TRBJ2-2; the match to TRBD2 covers 12 bases. The sample was unstimulated CD4+ T cells sorted from spleen or lymph node cells, taken before intestinal transplant. Here the CDR3 DNA reads TGTGCCAGCAGCCCCACTAGCGGGAGGATCCACACCGGGGAGCTGTTTTTT. Protein: CASSPTSGRIHTGELFF. Variable domain in full (rest from reference TRBV5-4 and TRBJ2-2): ETGVTQSPTHLIKTRGQQVTLRCSSQSGHNTVSWYQQALGQGPQFIFQYYREEENGRGNFPPRFSGLQFPNYSSELNVNALELDDSALYLCASSPTSGRIHTGELFFGEGSRLTVL.